This is a list of T cell receptor beta chains from one sample in a study of low-dose radiotherapy and immunotherapy resistance in tumors. TCRdb processed the reads anew with MiXCR; each CDR3 protein has one entry. The top ten clones hold around 8% of a sample with roughly 52,000 distinct CDR3 sequences, roughly 33% of them seen once. Sequencing used PBMCs, obtained after low-dose radiotherapy plus immunotherapy. The receptors come from a male donor with rectosigmoid adenocarcinoma. Each CDR3 is given with its conserved first and last residue. Each record gives: J gene, V gene, D gene, clone size, CDR3 DNA, CDR3 protein. A D gene is named only where the DNA matches it firmly. Clone size is not always given. Where it is, it says once, few, many or a class for expanded clones.

>TRBJ2-1|TRBV28|TRBD2|many
TGTGCCAGCAGCTCTCGGACTAGCGGGATCGGGGGCCTCAATGAGCAGTTCTTC
CASSSRTSGIGGLNEQFF
>TRBJ2-7|TRBV28|-|-
TGTGCCAGCAGCCAGGGAAACTACGAGCAGTACTTC
CASSQGNYEQYF
>TRBJ2-5|TRBV7-9|-|many
TGTGCCAGCAGTCTCGGAGGGGGAGGAGAGACCCAGTACTTC
CASSLGGGGETQYF
>TRBJ2-7|TRBV18|-|few
TGTGCCAGCTCTCCGGACAGCTCCTACGAGCAGTACTTC
CASSPDSSYEQYF
>TRBJ2-4|TRBV15|-|many
TGTGCCACCAGCGTACCTGCAGCCAAAAACATTCAGTACTTC
CATSVPAAKNIQYF
>TRBJ2-5|TRBV19|TRBD1|many
TGTGCCACTCAAGTGGGACAGGCAGGGAAAGAGACCCAGTACTTC
CATQVGQAGKETQYF
>TRBJ2-4|TRBV23-1|TRBD1|once
TGCGCCAGCAGTCCTGGACAGGGTTCTGATCTAGCCAAAAACATTCAGTACTTC
CASSPGQGSDLAKNIQYF
>TRBJ1-4|TRBV4-1|-|many
TGCGCCAGCAGCCGTGGGGGAAGCGGGGGTAATGAAAAACTGTTTTTT
CASSRGGSGGNEKLFF
>TRBJ2-3|TRBV7-2|-|once
TGTGCCAGCAGCGGACAGAGCCTAGATACGCAGTATTTT
CASSGQSLDTQYF
>TRBJ2-5|TRBV7-8|TRBD1|many
TGTGCCAGCAGCTTAACCCACAGGGGATACCAAGAGACCCAGTACTTC
CASSLTHRGYQETQYF
>TRBJ2-7|TRBV20-1|TRBD2|many
TGCAGTGCTAGAGATCCAGAGACTAGCGTGCTCTACGAGCAGTACTTC
CSARDPETSVLYEQYF
>TRBJ2-7|TRBV5-6|-|many
TGTGCCAGCAGCTTGGGTTTGGAGCAGTACTTC
CASSLGLEQYF
>TRBJ1-2|TRBV28|TRBD1|many
TGTGCCAGCAGTCCGAGGGACAGATCTAACTATGGCTACACCTTC
CASSPRDRSNYGYTF
>TRBJ2-3|TRBV5-1|-|many
TGCGCCAGCAGCTTGGACAGAAATACGCAGTATTTT
CASSLDRNTQYF
>TRBJ1-5|TRBV4-3|-|many
TGCGCCAGCAGCGACGGACTACGACAGCCCCAGCATTTT
CASSDGLRQPQHF
>TRBJ1-1|TRBV28|-|many
TGTGCCAGCAGTTTAGAGGGGGGCATGAACACTGAAGCTTTCTTT
CASSLEGGMNTEAFF
>TRBJ2-1|TRBV2|-|many
TGTGCCAGCAGTGAACGCCAGCGGAGCTCCTACAATGAGCAGTTCTTC
CASSERQRSSYNEQFF
>TRBJ1-6|TRBV20-1|TRBD1|-
TGCAGTGCAAAACCGGGACAGGGTAGGGGGGGGGATTCACCCCTCCACTTT
CSAKPGQGRGGDSPLHF
>TRBJ2-5|TRBV25-1|TRBD2|many
TGTGCCAGCAGCCAACCGGGGGGTATTGAGACCCAGTACTTC
CASSQPGGIETQYF
>TRBJ2-7|TRBV7-9|TRBD2|many
TGTGCCAGCAGCTTATGGGCGGGGGACCTCTACGAGCAGTACTTC
CASSLWAGDLYEQYF
>TRBJ2-6|TRBV24-1|-|-
TGTGCCACCAGAAGCAGGGACGCTGGGGCCAACGTCCTGACTTTC
CATRSRDAGANVLTF
>TRBJ2-6|TRBV7-2|TRBD1|many
TGTGCCACCGAACAGGGGCGGTCGGGGGCCAACGTCCTGACTTTC
CATEQGRSGANVLTF
>TRBJ1-6|TRBV11-1|-|-
TGTGCCAGCAGCCAAGGCCGGGACGGAGATTCACCCCTCCACTTT
CASSQGRDGDSPLHF
>TRBJ1-2|TRBV29-1|-|once
TGCAGCGTTCTAAACTATGGCTACACCTTC
CSVLNYGYTF
>TRBJ2-3|TRBV5-1|TRBD1|-
TGCGCCAGCAGCTTTACAATCGGGACAGGGACCGATACGCAGTATTTT
CASSFTIGTGTDTQYF
>TRBJ2-7|TRBV6-2/TRBV6-3|TRBD1|few
TGTGCCAGCAGTGAGGGACAGGGGGCCCCTTACGAGCAGTACTTC
CASSEGQGAPYEQYF
>TRBJ2-7|TRBV11-2|-|-
TGTGCCAGCAGCTTACCGTTCCTGGGACGCAGCGAGCAGTACTTC
CASSLPFLGRSEQYF
>TRBJ2-1|TRBV29-1|-|-
TGCAGCGTTGAAGATCCTTGGGACAGGGATAGCGGGGCTACTAGGTACAATGAGCAGTTCTTC
CSVEDPWDRDSGATRYNEQFF
>TRBJ2-7|TRBV6-2/TRBV6-3|TRBD2|many
TGTGCCAGCAGTTACTTTCCCGCCGGGGGCGGGAGGTCTAACGAGCAGTACTTC
CASSYFPAGGGRSNEQYF
>TRBJ1-1|TRBV18|-|-
TGTGCCAGCTCACCACACCCCCCCTCCTTGCCAATGAACACTGAAGCTTTCTTT
CASSPHPPSLPMNTEAFF
>TRBJ2-1|TRBV4-3|-|-
TGCGCCAGCAGCCGGGAGTACGATGAGCAGTTCTTC
CASSREYDEQFF
>TRBJ2-1|TRBV7-8|TRBD2|-
TGTGCCAGCAGCCCCTTCGGACTAGCGGGAGCGGGAAATGAGCAGTTCTTC
CASSPFGLAGAGNEQFF
>TRBJ2-2|TRBV19|-|-
TGTGCCATCCGGGACTTAAACACCGGGGAGCTGTTTTTT
CAIRDLNTGELFF
>TRBJ2-3|TRBV29-1|-|many
TGCAGCGTAGGACGGCCCCCTCGAACCAACACAGATACGCAGTATTTT
CSVGRPPRTNTDTQYF
>TRBJ2-7|TRBV6-2/TRBV6-3|TRBD2|-
TGTGCCAGCAGTGAGGACGGGACTAGCGGGGGGTACTACGAGCAGTACTTC
CASSEDGTSGGYYEQYF
>TRBJ1-3|TRBV7-2|TRBD1|-
TGTGCCAGCAGCTCAGACAGGGGCACTGGAAACACCATATATTTT
CASSSDRGTGNTIYF
>TRBJ1-5|TRBV12-3/TRBV12-4|-|-
TGTGCCAGCAGTTTGCGAGGGTTGGGTCAGCCCCAGCATTTT
CASSLRGLGQPQHF
>TRBJ2-1|TRBV28|-|medium-sized
TGTGCCAGCACTGGAGCGGGTTCTATAGACTCCTACAATGAGCAGTTCTTC
CASTGAGSIDSYNEQFF
>TRBJ2-7|TRBV27|-|-
TGTGCCAGCGGGCAAGAGGGGGGCTGGCACGAGCAGTACTTC
CASGQEGGWHEQYF
>TRBJ1-6|TRBV12-5|TRBD1|few
TGTGCTAGTGGTTTGGGACAGGGGGCGAATTCACCCCTCCACTTT
CASGLGQGANSPLHF
>TRBJ2-5|TRBV12-3/TRBV12-4|-|many
TGTGCCAGCAGTATGGAACAGAGACAGACCCAGTACTTC
CASSMEQRQTQYF
>TRBJ2-5|TRBV5-5|-|-
TGTGCCAGCAGCTTGGCCATTCGGGACACCCAAGAGACCCAGTACTTC
CASSLAIRDTQETQYF
>TRBJ1-1|TRBV28|TRBD1|medium-sized
TGTGCCAGTAAGGGGTCGGACAGGTCGAACACTGAAGCTTTCTTT
CASKGSDRSNTEAFF
>TRBJ1-1|TRBV7-2|-|many
TGTGCCAGCAGCCGGGTGGGGGGCGGTACTGAAGCTTTCTTT
CASSRVGGGTEAFF
>TRBJ2-3|TRBV28|TRBD1|few
TGTGCCAGCAGCCCGGGACAGTCAACGTTGGGAGGCACAGATACGCAGTATTTT
CASSPGQSTLGGTDTQYF
>TRBJ1-5|TRBV28|TRBD1|many
TGTGCCAGCACACAGGGGGCCAGTCAGCCCCAGCATTTT
CASTQGASQPQHF
>TRBJ2-3|TRBV27|TRBD1|many
TGTGCCAGCAGTTTGTCCACAGGGGTTGGCACAGATACGCAGTATTTT
CASSLSTGVGTDTQYF
>TRBJ2-2|TRBV7-2|-|-
TGTGCCAGCAGCTTATGGACAGTAATAGACACCGGGGAGCTGTTTTTT
CASSLWTVIDTGELFF
>TRBJ2-7|TRBV7-9|TRBD2|-
TGTGCCAGCAGCTTCAGCGGGGTTGTTGCCTACGAGCAGTACTTC
CASSFSGVVAYEQYF
>TRBJ1-2|TRBV7-2|TRBD1|-
TGTGCCAGCAGCTCGGACAGGCAAAACTATGGCTACACCTTC
CASSSDRQNYGYTF